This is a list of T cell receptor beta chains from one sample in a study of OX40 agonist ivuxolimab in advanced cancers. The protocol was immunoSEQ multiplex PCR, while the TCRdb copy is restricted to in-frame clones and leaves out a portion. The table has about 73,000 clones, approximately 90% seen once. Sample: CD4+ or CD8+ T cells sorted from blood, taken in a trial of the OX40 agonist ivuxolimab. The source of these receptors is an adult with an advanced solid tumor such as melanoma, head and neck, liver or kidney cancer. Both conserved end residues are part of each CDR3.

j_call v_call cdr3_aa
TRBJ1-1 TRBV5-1 CASSLAGGYTEAFF
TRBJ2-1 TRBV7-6 CASSPLEGSSGRIRFF
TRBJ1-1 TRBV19 CASRIRVNTEAFF
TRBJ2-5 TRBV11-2 CASSFPLGETQYF
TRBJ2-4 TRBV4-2 CASSQDIDRDRIRSGALAKNIQYF
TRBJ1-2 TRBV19 CASKMEPGQSYGYTF
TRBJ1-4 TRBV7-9 CASSLARVSGKLFF
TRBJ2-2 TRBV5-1 CASSLDGPGELFF
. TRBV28 CASRAGGPYEQYF
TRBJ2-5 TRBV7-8 CASTFQQIQETQYF
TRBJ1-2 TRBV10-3 CAITGPESGGYTF
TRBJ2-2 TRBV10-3 CAISVTKEDTGELFF